The entry below describes one T cell receptor beta chain. Its target is not known. Germline V gene sequence: CDR1 LNHDA, CDR2 SQIVND (reference sequence). The CDR3 is 14 amino acids. Trimming removed 3 bases from V and 0 bases from J, with 8 bases in between. This specimen belongs to a study of human T cells and chemical hapten exposure. Overall study: Slight volume differences across pooled libraries mainly accounted for varying per-sample TCR yields.

Whole blood, unfractionated, served as the material for total RNA extraction. Library preparation tagged each individual cDNA molecule with a unique molecular identifier. As originally analysed: Samples held a median of around 100,000 TCRs, range about 20,000–700,000. TCRdb fed the reads into MiXCR, producing one record per CDR3 protein. These V and J calls originate from TCRdb's pipeline instead of the authors' own analysis. The data contain roughly 120,000 distinct CDR3 sequences, over 7% of them singletons. Study-wide findings and caveats: DPC sensitization produced no change in TCRs with frequency above 1 in 1000.

Material: whole blood. The sequence came from a human donor in good health. Some clones in this sample may be carry-over from other donors' samples. The chain joins TRBV19 to TRBJ1-1, with D perhaps TRBD1 (5 bases). CDR3 residues: CASSMGGMNTEAFF. As DNA, the CDR3 is TGTGCCAGTAGTATGGGGGGGATGAACACTGAAGCTTTCTTT.